Each of the 6 T cell receptor beta chains below was sequenced from the same sample in a study of glioma-infiltrating T cells (dated by TCRdb to 2015 to 2016). TCRdb lists the instrument as Illumina MiSeq. The iRepertoire nested amplicon-rescue multiplex PCR (arm-PCR) platform was used to amplify TCR alpha and beta CDR3 regions from RNA. In-frame beta chains were kept once TCRdb had trimmed the public reads at Q25 with fastp and called clones with MiXCR. CDR3 protein duplicates are merged, each entry listing the most common genes and DNA. This sample lists about 200,000 distinct CDR3 sequences; over 25% were detected once. 20% of the sample lies in the top ten. Sequencing was performed on glioma tissue, nonneoplastic brain tissue, or PBMCs (not recorded which). These receptors came from a human donor with low-grade glioma or glioblastoma, undergoing nonglioma brain surgery, or in good health (not recorded which).

To note about this clonotype: This clone may be a read error of a much larger clone one base away. The rearrangement joins TRBV19 to TRBJ1-1; D is possibly TRBD1 (6 bases). This CDR3 region has 16 residues. Trimming pared 5 bases from V and 3 bases from J, leaving 19 bases between. Germline lookup yields CDR1 LNHDA and CDR2 SQIVND (reference sequence). For the CDR3, the DNA is TGTGCCAGTAGTGCGAGGACAGAAGTCATTCACACTGAAGCTTTCTTT. It specifies CASSARTEVIHTEAFF.

Turning to this clonotype: Lacking the conserved final phenylalanine or tryptophan, this CDR3 likely reflects a read error. This chain links TRBV18 with TRBJ1-5, with D possibly TRBD1 on 6 matching bases. Trimming shortened V by 3 bases and J by 3 bases, and 9 bases separated the two germline ends. Germline CDR1 reads KGHSH; CDR2 reads LQKENI. The CDR3 consists of 14 residues. CDR3: CASSPDRSNQPQHL. CDR3 coding DNA: TGTGCCAGCTCACCCGACAGGTCCAATCAGCCCCAGCATCTT.

This clonotype was observed at least ten times. The rearrangement joins TRBV29-1 to TRBJ1-1; no clear D. This CDR3 is built from 13 residues. CDR1 is SQVTM and CDR2 is ANQGSEA in the germline V gene. V gave up 2 bases and J gave up 0 bases, with 7 bases separating them. The CDR3 sequence: CSVERAMNTEAFF. As DNA, the CDR3 is TGCAGCGTTGAACGGGCCATGAACACTGAAGCTTTCTTT.

This clonotype was counted a single time. This sequence joins TRBV6-1 and TRBJ2-7, with 8 nucleotides matching TRBD2. The CDR3 length is 14 residues. Trimming cost V 7 bases and J 2 bases; bases outside gene matches: 7. Germline CDR1 and CDR2: MNHNS and SASEGT. DNA of the CDR3: TGTGCCAGCACCGAACTAGCGGATACCTACGAGCAGTACTTC. Its protein is CASTELADTYEQYF.

The chain uses TRBV29-1 and TRBJ2-5; no firm D call. Germline lookup yields CDR1 SQVTM and CDR2 ANQGSEA. The CDR3 extends over 11 amino acids. Trimming took off 5 bases at V and 5 bases at J, with 9 bases between the two ends. CDR3 bases: TGCAGCGTTACCTCCCAGGAGACCCAGTACTTC. This sequence encodes CSVTSQETQYF. Together with reference TRBV29-1 and TRBJ2-5, the CDR3 gives the full variable domain: SAVISQKPSRDICQRGTSLTIQCQVDSQVTMMFWYRQQPGQSLTLIATANQGSEATYESGFVIDKFPISRPNLTFSTLTVSNMSPEDSSIYLCSVTSQETQYFGPGTRLLVL.

This clonotype was counted many times. The chain carries TRBV4-2 and TRBJ2-1, with D unclear. The germline V and J ends were trimmed by 0 bases and 3 bases, with 9 bases remaining between them. In germline, CDR1 is LGHNA, CDR2 YNFKEQ. CDR3 length equals 15 residues. CDR3 loop: CASSQESNSYNEQFF. CDR3 sequence (DNA): TGTGCCAGCAGCCAAGAATCGAACAGCTACAATGAGCAGTTCTTC.